The entry that follows covers one T cell receptor beta chain sequence. The data stem from a study of preoperative IRX-2 immunotherapy in early breast cancer. The CDR3 covers 15 residues. Treatment noted: preoperative locoregional IRX-2 cytokine immunotherapy. Samples came from a phase Ib trial of preoperative locoregional IRX-2 cytokine immunotherapy. Only in-frame clones appear in the TCRdb table, and some are missing; sequencing was by immunoSEQ multiplex PCR. This table holds some 3,400 clones, around 82% found once. The J gene is TRBJ1-2, the V gene TRBV1; the table calls TRBD1, which could not be checked here. TRBV1 is classified as a pseudogene. Sequenced here: tumor tissue, sampled after IRX-2 immunotherapy. This receptor was obtained from a human donor with breast cancer. CDR3 bases: TGCGCCAGCAGCCAAGAGGTTGGCAACCCCTATGGCTACACCTTC. It is translated as CASSQEVGNPYGYTF.